These 18 T cell receptor beta chains were sequenced from one sample in a study of beta chain features in type 1 diabetes. cDNA synthesis used the whole RNA isolate, giving expressed TCRB sequences. The repertoire was sequenced with immunoSEQ multiplex PCR; TCRdb's copy has only in-frame clones and lacks some. The sample consists of 140,000 to 150,000 clones, about 44% of them appearing once. The material sequenced was Tregs from blood. The source of these receptors is a man aged 18-30 years in good health.

The chain uses TRBV28 and TRBJ2-2; D unresolved. CDR3 length equals 13 residues. V shed 6 bases and J shed 1 base, with 6 bases lying between them. The germline V gene encodes CDR1 MDHEN and CDR2 SYDVKM. CDR3 amino acids: CASSPGNTGELFF. DNA of the CDR3: TGTGCCAGCAGCCCAGGGAACACCGGGGAGCTGTTTTTT.

This rearrangement joins TRBV7-2 to TRBJ1-3, with unresolved D. The germline V gene encodes CDR1 SGHTA and CDR2 FQGNSA. Trimming removed 4 bases at V and 0 bases at J, with 10 bases between. The CDR3 totals 15 residues. As DNA, the CDR3 is TGTGCCAGCAGCTGGAGGGAGACCTCTGGAAACACCATATATTTT. Encoded protein: CASSWRETSGNTIYF. The complete variable domain, with remaining parts taken from reference TRBV7-2 and TRBJ1-3, reads GAGVSQSPSNKVTEKGKDVELRCDPISGHTALYWYRQSLGQGLEFLIYFQGNSAPDKSGLPSDRFSAERTGGSVSTLTIQRTQQEDSAVYLCASSWRETSGNTIYFGEGSWLTVV.

The chain combines TRBV7-2 with TRBJ1-5; 7 bases line up with TRBD1. This CDR3 region has 16 residues. The germline V gene has CDR1 SGHTA and CDR2 FQGNSA. With 5 bases clipped from V and 5 bases from J, the junction kept 12 bases outside the gene matches. The CDR3 nucleotides read TGTGCCAGCAGCCCTCGGACAGGTGGATTATATCAGCCCCAGCATTTT. It is translated as CASSPRTGGLYQPQHF.

The chain couples TRBV29-1 to TRBJ2-3, with TRBD2 matching 11 bases. The germline gives CDR1 SQVTM, CDR2 ANQGSEA. The junction had 15 bases not matched to a gene; V was cut back by 5 bases and J by 2 bases. The CDR3 sequence is 18 residues long. CDR3 nucleotides: TGCAGCGTTCTAGGGACTAGCGGTTCATCACTTAACACAGATACGCAGTATTTT. It specifies CSVLGTSGSSLNTDTQYF.

Only a few counts were recorded for this clone. This chain links TRBV6-5 with TRBJ1-2, with D tentatively TRBD1 (5 bases). Germline V lookup: CDR1 MNHEY, CDR2 SVGAGI. This CDR3 spans 14 amino acids. V lost 8 bases to trimming and J lost 0 bases, with 13 bases between them. In DNA form, the CDR3 reads TGTGCCAGCGCGGGCGGGGGTGCTAACTATGGCTACACCTTC. It codes for CASAGGGANYGYTF.

This clone was seen only a few times. CDR3 sequence (DNA): TGCAGCGTTGAGTTCGCTAGCGGGGGAACGGTCGTGCCCCAGTACTTC. Translated, it gives CSVEFASGGTVVPQYF. The gene calls are TRBV29-1 and TRBJ2-5; 10 bases line up with TRBD2. Germline V gene data show CDR1 as SQVTM and CDR2 as ANQGSEA. The CDR3 covers 16 residues. V lost 3 bases to trimming and J lost 9 bases; unmatched junction nucleotides: 16.

This clone was observed a handful of times. The rearrangement uses TRBV25-1 and TRBJ2-7, with a weak D call TRBD1 (6 bases). V was shortened by 3 bases and J by 2 bases, with 14 bases between the two germline ends. From germline, CDR1 is MGHDK and CDR2 SYGVNS. This CDR3 has 15 residues. The DNA of the CDR3 is TGTGCCAGCAGTGATGCAGGGGCGCGACCCTACGAGCAGTACTTC. The encoded protein is CASSDAGARPYEQYF.

This clone turned up a few times. This chain uses TRBV21-1 with TRBJ1-1; the table's D call of TRBD1 was not tested on the DNA. TRBV21-1 is given as a pseudogene. This CDR3 is 15 amino acids long. CDR3 in amino acids: CASSARPDRNTEAFF. The CDR3 bases are TGTGCCAGCAGCGCCCGACCGGACAGGAACACTGAAGCTTTCTTT.

V gene TRBV7-9 combines with J gene TRBJ2-7; 7 nucleotides align to TRBD1. V lost 2 bases, J lost 5 bases, and 15 bases stayed unmatched. The CDR3 totals 17 residues. Germline V gene sequence: CDR1 SEHNR, CDR2 FQNEAQ (reference sequence). CDR3 bases: TGTGCCAGCAGCTTATTTACAGGGGACAGCCGACCTCACGAGCAGTACTTC. It specifies CASSLFTGDSRPHEQYF.

The chain recombines TRBV19 with TRBJ2-4; 7 nucleotides align to TRBD1. CDR3 length: 18 residues. Germline V CDR1 and CDR2: LNHDA, SQIVND (reference sequence). After removal of 7 bases from V and 1 base from J, the junction contained 16 bases not matched to a gene. In DNA form, the CDR3 reads TGTGCCAGTACCCCCCGCCCGACAGGGTTAGGCGCCAAAAACATTCAGTACTTC. The encoded protein is CASTPRPTGLGAKNIQYF.

The chain recombines TRBV7-9 with TRBJ1-1; D uncertain. V dropped 2 bases and J dropped 6 bases, with 19 bases sitting between them. Per the germline V gene, CDR1 is SEHNR and CDR2 is FQNEAQ (reference sequence). This CDR3 spans 16 amino acids. The DNA for the CDR3 is TGTGCCAGCAGCTTACGGGCAGCGTGGGAGTCAGCTGAAGCTTTCTTT. Protein: CASSLRAAWESAEAFF.

This rearrangement joins TRBV9 to TRBJ2-1, with D possibly TRBD1 on 6 matching bases. The CDR3 spans 14 residues. Germline V CDR1 and CDR2: SGDLS, YYNGEE. V was shortened by 4 bases and J by 5 bases, with 13 bases between the two germline ends. In DNA form, the CDR3 reads TGTGCCAGCAGCCCCCGGGACAAACACAATGAGCAGTTCTTC. As protein: CASSPRDKHNEQFF. Variable domain in full (rest from reference TRBV9 and TRBJ2-1): DSGVTQTPKHLITATGQRVTLRCSPRSGDLSVYWYQQSLDQGLQFLIQYYNGEERAKGNILERFSAQQFPDLHSELNLSSLELGDSALYFCASSPRDKHNEQFFGPGTRLTVL.

This chain joins TRBV7-9 and TRBJ1-1; 7 nucleotides align to TRBD1. Germline trimming cut 3 bases from V and 7 bases from J; bases unmatched to any gene: 8. Germline V gene data show CDR1 as SEHNR and CDR2 as FQNEAQ (reference sequence). The CDR3 is 14 residues long. The CDR3 region has the DNA TGTGCCAGCAGCTTGAGACAGGGCCTCGGTGAAGCTTTCTTT. Translated: CASSLRQGLGEAFF. Combining the CDR3 with reference TRBV7-9 and TRBJ1-1 gives the whole variable domain DTGVSQNPRHKITKRGQNVTFRCDPISEHNRLYWYRQTLGQGPEFLTYFQNEAQLEKSRLLSDRFSAERPKGSFSTLEIQRTEQGDSAMYLCASSLRQGLGEAFFGQGTRLTVV.

In this sample, this clone turned up a few times. The chain uses TRBV27 and TRBJ2-5, with 9 positions matching TRBD2. The ends lost 4 bases at V and 5 bases at J; junction bases unmatched: 11. CDR1 and CDR2 from the germline V gene are MNHEY and SMNVEV (reference sequence). The CDR3 loop spans 16 amino acids. CDR3 nucleotide sequence: TGTGCCAGCAGTTCCTCCTTAGCGGGAGCGTTGGAGACCCAGTACTTC. This codes for CASSSSLAGALETQYF.

V gene TRBV7-9 combines with J gene TRBJ1-3; the D gene is possibly TRBD1 (6 bases). CDR1 and CDR2 from the germline V gene are SEHNR and FQNEAQ (reference sequence). This CDR3 spans 16 amino acids. V was clipped by 2 bases and J by 3 bases, with 14 bases between them. The CDR3 sequence is CASSLRNWTVGNTIYF. The CDR3 DNA follows: TGTGCCAGCAGCTTACGAAACTGGACAGTTGGAAACACCATATATTTT. The entire variable domain, with the rest obtained from reference TRBV7-9 and TRBJ1-3, is as follows: DTGVSQNPRHKITKRGQNVTFRCDPISEHNRLYWYRQTLGQGPEFLTYFQNEAQLEKSRLLSDRFSAERPKGSFSTLEIQRTEQGDSAMYLCASSLRNWTVGNTIYFGEGSWLTVV.

J is TRBJ1-1 and V is TRBV9, with a possible D match to TRBD1 (5 bases). Germline CDR1 and CDR2: SGDLS and YYNGEE. V lost 3 bases and J 0 bases, leaving 15 bases between the germline ends. The CDR3 length is 16 residues. The CDR3 spells CASSAGVWGVNTEAFF. The CDR3 DNA is TGTGCCAGCAGCGCGGGGGTGTGGGGGGTGAACACTGAAGCTTTCTTT.

V and J are TRBV27 and TRBJ2-7; no definite D call. The CDR3 has 14 amino acids. Deletions cut 0 bases from V and 1 base from J, with 7 bases between. Germline V CDR1 and CDR2: MNHEY, SMNVEV (reference sequence). For the CDR3, the DNA is TGTGCCAGCAGTTTATCGGCCAGATCCTACGAGCAGTACTTC. Protein sequence: CASSLSARSYEQYF.

This sequence joins TRBV5-1 and TRBJ2-5, with TRBD1 matching 10 bases. The germline V gene encodes CDR1 SGHRS and CDR2 YFSETQ. The CDR3 loop spans 15 amino acids. The junction had 4 bases not matched to a gene; V was cut back by 4 bases and J by 1 base. CDR3 amino acids: CASSGRTGGQETQYF. DNA for the CDR3: TGCGCCAGCAGCGGAAGGACAGGGGGCCAAGAGACCCAGTACTTC.